The 11 T cell receptor beta chains given below trace back to one sample, sequenced in a study of T-cell reconstitution after alpha-beta-depleted transplantation in children. For TCRbeta, the library was prepared with unique molecular identifiers. Each CDR3 protein is one row after TCRdb ran MiXCR on the PCR reads. The sample yields 80,000 to 95,000 distinct CDR3 sequences, about 8% seen once. This material consisted of PBMCs from the stem cell graft donor, taken from the stem cell graft. These receptors were collected from a human donor who donated a stem cell graft to a child with congenital amegakaryocytic thrombocytopenia.

This clonotype turned up a few times. V usage is TRBV4-3 and J usage is TRBJ1-2; TRBD1 is a possible D gene (5 bases). V lost 3 bases, J lost 7 bases, and 18 bases lay in between. This CDR3 has 15 residues. Looked up from germline, CDR1 is LGHNA and CDR2 is YSLEER. CDR3 bases: TGCGCCAGCAGCCACATAGACCGGGACGAGGCTGGCTACACCTTC. Translated, it gives CASSHIDRDEAGYTF.

This clonotype was detected many times. The CDR3 region is CASSLNEAGELFF. The CDR3 DNA reads TGTGCCAGCAGCTTAAACGAGGCCGGGGAGCTGTTTTTT. The V call is TRBV7-6, the J call TRBJ2-2; no definite D call. V lost 2 bases and J 6 bases, leaving 7 bases between the germline ends. Germline CDR1 SGHVS, CDR2 FNYEAQ. The CDR3 is made up of 13 amino acids.

This clonotype was detected ten times or more. The chain is built from TRBV7-9 and TRBJ1-1, with D hard to call. The ends were cut back, 3 bases at V and 10 bases at J, with 15 bases in the middle. Germline V CDR1 and CDR2: SEHNR, FQNEAQ (reference sequence). This CDR3 is 13 amino acids long. The CDR3 DNA follows: TGTGCCAGCAGCTTGCTTTTTGGGGAAGGAGCTTTCTTT. Amino acid sequence: CASSLLFGEGAFF.

This clonotype showed up many times. V and J are TRBV12-3 or TRBV12-4 and TRBJ2-3; the match to TRBD2 covers 11 bases. V dropped 4 bases and J dropped 4; count of bases not matched to a gene: 7. This CDR3 is built from 16 residues. This CDR3 is CASSSLAGGRADTQYF. CDR3 DNA: TGTGCCAGCAGTTCTCTAGCGGGGGGCCGTGCAGATACGCAGTATTTT.

This clonotype was observed many times. The chain couples TRBV2 to TRBJ2-5; D may match TRBD1 or TRBD2 (5 bases each). Trimming removed 6 bases from V and 5 bases from J, with 13 bases in between. CDR1 SNHLY and CDR2 FYNNEI come from the germline V gene. This CDR3 spans 13 amino acids. The CDR3 bases are TGTGCCAGCAGAGTGGGACCCCCGGAGACCCAGTACTTC. Amino acid sequence: CASRVGPPETQYF.

There are many counts of this clonotype. The V gene is TRBV4-2, the J gene TRBJ2-2; a weak D match, TRBD2 (5 bases). There are 14 residues in the CDR3. Looked up from germline, CDR1 is LGHNA and CDR2 is YNFKEQ. Trimming removed 0 bases at V and 7 bases at J, with 9 bases between. CDR3: CASSQDRGVGELFF. The CDR3 coding sequence is TGTGCCAGCAGCCAAGATCGGGGTGTCGGGGAGCTGTTTTTT.

The chain's CDR3 is CASSPGSGGYEQYF. Written as DNA, the CDR3 is TGTGCCAGCAGCCCGGGCAGCGGGGGCTACGAGCAGTACTTC. V usage is TRBV3-1 and J usage is TRBJ2-7; 8 bases line up with TRBD2. The CDR3 has 14 amino acids. Trimming at V came to 4 bases and at J to 3 bases, leaving 5 bases not matched to a gene. Germline V gives CDR1 LGHDT, CDR2 YNNKEL (reference sequence).

In its sample, this clonotype is medium-sized. The chain links TRBV10-3 to TRBJ2-1; 9 bases are shared with TRBD2. Germline V gene lookup returns CDR1 ENHRY and CDR2 SYGVKD. The CDR3 extends over 14 amino acids. After removal of 7 bases from V and 9 bases from J, the junction contained 10 bases not matched to a gene. The CDR3 loop reads CAITSTSGDSEQFF. The CDR3 DNA reads as TGTGCCATCACCTCGACTAGCGGCGATTCTGAGCAGTTCTTC.

There are many counts of this clonotype. This chain joins TRBV5-1 and TRBJ2-7; D ambiguous. The CDR3 length is 15 residues. V lost 3 bases and J 0 bases, leaving 13 bases between the germline ends. The germline CDR1 and CDR2 sequences are SGHRS and YFSETQ. The CDR3 reads CASSWSMVSSYEQYF. The DNA for the CDR3 is TGCGCCAGCAGCTGGTCCATGGTTAGCTCCTACGAGCAGTACTTC.

This clonotype has a count of ten or more. The chain links TRBV20-1 to TRBJ2-7; 13 bases are a match to TRBD2. Trimming at V came to 7 bases and at J to 5 bases, leaving 8 bases not matched to a gene. This CDR3 has 14 amino acids. The V gene's germline CDR1 is DFQATT and CDR2 SNEGSKA (reference sequence). The CDR3 loop reads CSGLAGGLTHEQYF. The CDR3 coding sequence is TGCAGTGGACTAGCGGGAGGATTGACCCACGAGCAGTACTTC.

Many counts were recorded for this clonotype. This chain uses TRBV7-2 with TRBJ2-5; maybe TRBD1 (6 bases). Germline-derived CDR1 and CDR2 are SGHTA and FQGNSA. V was trimmed by 0 bases and J by 5 bases, leaving 7 bases between them. The CDR3 spans 13 residues. The DNA for the CDR3 is TGTGCCAGCAGCTTAGCGGGGGCGGAGACCCAGTACTTC. Translation gives CASSLAGAETQYF.